These 27 T cell receptor beta chains share one sample of origin, sequenced in a study of T cell changes during pregnancy in multiple sclerosis. Profiled with immunoSEQ multiplex PCR; TCRdb holds only in-frame clones, not every one. The sample has about 44,000 clones, about nine tenths seen once. The sequences come from CD4+ T cells from peripheral blood mononuclear cells, collected before pregnancy. The receptors were sampled from a female donor with multiple sclerosis, enrolled in a pregnancy study.

This clone was seen only once. This chain joins TRBV2 and TRBJ2-5, with 8 bases identical to TRBD2. From germline, CDR1 is SNHLY and CDR2 FYNNEI. The CDR3 is 18 residues long. The junction had 13 bases not matched to a gene; V was cut back by 0 bases and J by 4 bases. CDR3 amino acids: CASSEALLASGFGETQYF. DNA for the CDR3: TGTGCCAGCAGTGAAGCGCTTCTGGCTAGCGGGTTTGGAGAGACCCAGTACTTC.

V gene TRBV28 combines with J gene TRBJ2-7; 11 nucleotides line up with TRBD2. The length of the CDR3 is 19 residues. The germline CDR1 and CDR2 sequences are MDHEN and SYDVKM. The V and J ends lost 6 bases and 0 bases, in that order; junction bases with no gene match: 16. The CDR3 loop is CASRLPGTSGSDSSYEQYF. The CDR3 DNA reads as TGTGCCAGCAGGCTACCCGGGACTAGCGGTTCCGATTCCTCCTACGAGCAGTACTTC. The variable domain in full, with the rest retrieved from reference TRBV28 and TRBJ2-7, is DVKVTQSSRYLVKRTGEKVFLECVQDMDHENMFWYRQDPGLGLRLIYFSYDVKMKEKGDIPEGYSVSREKKERFSLILESASTNQTSMYLCASRLPGTSGSDSSYEQYFGPGTRLTVT.

The chain employs TRBV4-2 and TRBJ2-6; 12 nucleotides match TRBD1. In germline, CDR1 is LGHNA, CDR2 YNFKEQ. Losses at the gene ends were 1 base for V and 3 bases for J; bases not matched to a gene: 10. The CDR3 extends over 20 amino acids. CDR3 residues: CASSQAPQGQGAGGANVLTF. As DNA, the CDR3 is TGTGCCAGCAGCCAAGCCCCTCAGGGACAGGGGGCTGGTGGGGCCAACGTCCTGACTTTC.

The chain couples TRBV28 to TRBJ1-2, with D possibly being TRBD1 (5 bases). Germline lookup yields CDR1 MDHEN and CDR2 SYDVKM. The CDR3 is 15 residues long. V was trimmed by 5 bases and J by 4 bases, leaving 17 bases between them. CDR3 nucleotide sequence: TGTGCCAGCAGTCCCCACCGGGACTTCATCTATGGCTACACCTTC. Translating it yields CASSPHRDFIYGYTF.

The chain has TRBV9 and TRBJ2-2; TRBD2 is a possible D gene (5 bases). Between the trimmed V and J ends, which lost 0 bases and 7 bases, there was a span of 10 bases. This CDR3 has 14 amino acids. From germline, CDR1 is SGDLS and CDR2 YYNGEE. The CDR3 loop reads CASSVGEPYGELFF. For the CDR3, the DNA is TGTGCCAGCAGCGTAGGGGAGCCCTACGGGGAGCTGTTTTTT. The entire variable domain, with the rest obtained from reference TRBV9 and TRBJ2-2, is as follows: DSGVTQTPKHLITATGQRVTLRCSPRSGDLSVYWYQQSLDQGLQFLIQYYNGEERAKGNILERFSAQQFPDLHSELNLSSLELGDSALYFCASSVGEPYGELFFGEGSRLTVL.

The V and J genes are TRBV11-2 and TRBJ2-2; D is unclear. Trimming cost V 2 bases and J 1 base, with 2 bases left between them. CDR1 is SGHAT, CDR2 FQNNGV, per germline. The CDR3 covers 13 residues. The CDR3 is CASSLQNTGELFF. In nucleotides, the CDR3 is TGTGCCAGCAGCTTACAGAACACCGGGGAGCTGTTTTTT.

This chain joins TRBV5-1 and TRBJ2-7; maybe TRBD1 (7 bases). V lost 0 bases and J lost 0, with 10 bases in between. This CDR3 contains 15 residues. In germline, CDR1 is SGHRS, CDR2 YFSETQ. The CDR3 DNA reads as TGCGCCAGCAGCTTGGGTCAGGGGGGCTCCTACGAGCAGTACTTC. The encoded protein is CASSLGQGGSYEQYF.

The V call is TRBV28, the J call TRBJ2-2, with TRBD1 as a possible D gene (6 bases). Trimming pared 8 bases from V and 4 bases from J, leaving 14 bases between. Germline V gene sequence: CDR1 MDHEN, CDR2 SYDVKM. The CDR3 is 14 amino acids. The CDR3 bases are TGTGCCAGCGGCTTACAGGGACCCACCGGGGAGCTGTTTTTT. Translated: CASGLQGPTGELFF.

This chain links TRBV19 with TRBJ2-7, with 7 positions matching TRBD2. Trimming removed 3 bases from V and 0 bases from J; junction bases left unmatched: 5. The CDR3 is 15 residues long. Germline V lookup: CDR1 LNHDA, CDR2 SQIVND (reference sequence). CDR3 sequence: CASSMLAEVSYEQYF. In nucleotides, the CDR3 is TGTGCCAGTAGTATGCTAGCGGAGGTCTCCTACGAGCAGTACTTC.

Here the CDR3 reads CASSPGAAGYGYTF. CDR3 nucleotides: TGTGCCAGCTCACCCGGAGCGGCGGGCTATGGCTACACCTTC. The chain carries TRBV18 and TRBJ1-2; unclear D gene. Looked up from germline, CDR1 is KGHSH and CDR2 is LQKENI. This CDR3 is 14 amino acids long. V was clipped by 3 bases and J by 4 bases, with 12 bases between them.

This chain connects TRBV29-1 to TRBJ2-1; the match to TRBD2 covers 8 bases. The CDR3 totals 16 residues. CDR1 is SQVTM, CDR2 ANQGSEA, per germline. V gave up 3 bases and J gave up 5 bases; unmatched junction bases: 12. As DNA, the CDR3 is TGCAGCGTTGACTCAAGGGGGACTAGTTTCGACAATGAGCAGTTCTTC. This encodes CSVDSRGTSFDNEQFF.

The V and J genes are TRBV27 and TRBJ2-5; TRBD2 aligns across 7 bases. CDR1 and CDR2 (germline): MNHEY, SMNVEV (reference sequence). The junction had 9 bases not matched to a gene; V was cut back by 6 bases and J by 2 bases. This CDR3 is built from 15 residues. The DNA of the CDR3 is TGTGCCAGCAGCCATGGGGGGGTTGGGCAAGAGACCCAGTACTTC. This gives the protein CASSHGGVGQETQYF.

The chain employs TRBV7-2 and TRBJ1-1; no firm D call. Germline assignment: CDR1 SGHTA and CDR2 FQGNSA. V was clipped by 5 bases and J by 0 bases, with 10 bases between them. This CDR3 comprises 14 residues. The CDR3 here is CASSQALMNTEAFF. The CDR3 DNA reads as TGTGCCAGCAGCCAAGCCCTAATGAACACTGAAGCTTTCTTT. Complete variable domain (other parts from reference TRBV7-2 and TRBJ1-1): GAGVSQSPSNKVTEKGKDVELRCDPISGHTALYWYRQSLGQGLEFLIYFQGNSAPDKSGLPSDRFSAERTGGSVSTLTIQRTQQEDSAVYLCASSQALMNTEAFFGQGTRLTVV.

This clone showed up just a few times. The J gene is TRBJ2-7, the V gene TRBV30, with TRBD2 matching over 8 bases. The germline V gene has CDR1 GTSNPN and CDR2 SVGIG (reference sequence). After removal of 0 bases from V and 1 base from J, the junction contained 8 bases not matched to a gene. CDR3 size: 16 residues. The chain's CDR3 is CAWSVLPGGPSYEQYF. CDR3 coding DNA: TGTGCCTGGAGTGTACTCCCGGGAGGGCCGTCCTACGAGCAGTACTTC.

The chain recombines TRBV11-2 with TRBJ2-5, with no clear D. CDR1 SGHAT and CDR2 FQNNGV come from the germline V gene. V lost 5 bases and J 5 bases, leaving 6 bases between the germline ends. This CDR3 spans 11 amino acids. CDR3 in amino acids: CASSQLETQYF. The CDR3 bases are TGTGCCAGCAGCCAACTTGAGACCCAGTACTTC.

The chain uses TRBV6-1 and TRBJ2-1, with 8 bases fitting TRBD1. This CDR3 has 15 residues. Germline CDR1 MNHNS, CDR2 SASEGT. Losses at the gene ends were 6 bases for V and 6 bases for J; bases not matched to a gene: 10. The CDR3 coding sequence is TGTGCCAGCAGCCGTGGAGGGGGACAGGCCAATGAGCAGTTCTTC. Translation gives CASSRGGGQANEQFF.

This chain connects TRBV2 to TRBJ2-1; D not resolved. CDR1 is SNHLY, CDR2 FYNNEI, per germline. The V end lost 4 bases, the J end lost 5 bases, and 12 bases lay between the germline ends. The CDR3 length is 14 residues. DNA of the CDR3: TGTGCCAGCAGTGTTATCGAGATACACAATGAGCAGTTCTTC. Translated: CASSVIEIHNEQFF. Supplemented by reference TRBV2 and TRBJ2-1, the full variable domain reads EPEVTQTPSHQVTQMGQEVILRCVPISNHLYFYWYRQILGQKVEFLVSFYNNEISEKSEIFDDQFSVERPDGSNFTLKIRSTKLEDSAMYFCASSVIEIHNEQFFGPGTRLTVL.

V gene TRBV19 combines with J gene TRBJ2-5, with TRBD1 identical over 7 bases. Germline values: CDR1 LNHDA, CDR2 SQIVND (reference sequence). The junction had 11 bases not matched to a gene; V was cut back by 7 bases and J by 3 bases. This CDR3 has 15 amino acids. CDR3 residues: CASKGGGQGEETQYF. CDR3 sequence (DNA): TGTGCCAGTAAAGGTGGTGGGCAGGGGGAAGAGACCCAGTACTTC.

This clone was picked up one time. Other DNA sequences within the sample encode an identical CDR3. The chain joins TRBV9 to TRBJ1-1; D not resolved. Germline V gives CDR1 SGDLS, CDR2 YYNGEE. V was clipped by 3 bases and J by 2 bases, with 14 bases between them. CDR3 length: 15 amino acids. CDR3 bases: TGTGCCAGCAGCGCCCAAGGAGAACTCAACACTGAAGCTTTCTTT. This codes for CASSAQGELNTEAFF.

The J gene is TRBJ1-1, the V gene TRBV4-1; a weak D match, TRBD1 (5 bases). The germline V gene encodes CDR1 MGHRA and CDR2 YSYEKL. This CDR3 contains 15 residues. Trimming stripped 1 base from V and 3 bases from J, with 12 bases between. CDR3 amino acids: CASSQAWGEYTEAFF. CDR3 DNA: TGCGCCAGCAGCCAAGCGTGGGGCGAATACACTGAAGCTTTCTTT.

V is TRBV23-1 and J is TRBJ2-7, with 8 nucleotides matching TRBD1. TRBV23-1 is placed among ORFs of uncertain function. V was clipped by 0 bases and J by 1 base; unmatched bases: 8. The CDR3 loop spans 17 amino acids. DNA of the CDR3: TGCGCCAGCAGTCAATCGTTCCGGGACAGGATTTCCTACGAGCAGTACTTC. Translating it yields CASSQSFRDRISYEQYF.

The V and J genes are TRBV7-2 and TRBJ1-6; TRBD1 agrees at 8 bases. V gave up 1 base and J gave up 6 bases; unmatched junction bases: 14. Germline CDR1 and CDR2: SGHTA and FQGNSA. The CDR3 spans 19 residues. In DNA, the CDR3 is TGTGCCAGCAGCTTAGTAGGACAGGGACCTGGTTCCGGTAATTCACCCCTCCACTTT. Its protein is CASSLVGQGPGSGNSPLHF.

This chain uses TRBV25-1 with TRBJ1-2; D call uncertain. Germline V CDR1 and CDR2: MGHDK, SYGVNS. The CDR3 is made up of 14 amino acids. Trimming took 1 base from V and 6 from J, leaving 12 bases between them. The CDR3 sequence is CASSEFYRANGYTF. The CDR3 DNA sequence: TGTGCCAGCAGTGAATTCTACCGCGCTAATGGCTACACCTTC.

This clone was picked up one time. The chain employs TRBV28 and TRBJ1-2; D unresolved. CDR3 length: 13 residues. V lost 6 bases and J 4 bases, leaving 12 bases between the germline ends. Germline CDR1 MDHEN, CDR2 SYDVKM. The CDR3 protein is CASSSLPVYGYTF. The CDR3 DNA reads as TGTGCCAGCAGCTCCCTGCCAGTCTATGGCTACACCTTC.

The chain couples TRBV6-4 to TRBJ2-1, with 9 bases that match TRBD2. CDR1 and CDR2 (germline): MRHNA, SNTAGT. The CDR3 runs to 15 residues. V dropped 6 bases and J dropped 4; count of bases not matched to a gene: 7. CDR3: CASRAKAGGYNEQFF. CDR3 DNA sequence: TGTGCCAGCAGAGCGAAAGCGGGGGGTTACAATGAGCAGTTCTTC.

There are a few counts of this clone. V usage is TRBV10-3 and J usage is TRBJ1-6; D gene unclear. Trimming removed 6 bases from V and 7 bases from J, with 16 bases in between. This CDR3 is built from 15 residues. The germline V gene encodes CDR1 ENHRY and CDR2 SYGVKD. In DNA form, the CDR3 reads TGTGCCATCAGCCCTGACACCCTTGGGAATTCACCCCTCCACTTT. It translates to CAISPDTLGNSPLHF.

The V call is TRBV6-1, the J call TRBJ2-7; no definite D call. The V gene's germline CDR1 is MNHNS and CDR2 SASEGT. This CDR3 has 12 residues. The V end lost 0 bases, the J end lost 4 bases, and 4 bases lay between the germline ends. The CDR3 region has the DNA TGTGCCAGCAGTGAAGCAGCATACGAGCAGTACTTC. This encodes CASSEAAYEQYF.